The 10 T cell receptor beta chains below all came from one sample that was sequenced in a study of blood T cell repertoires in COVID-19. Only in-frame clones appear in the TCRdb table, and some are missing; sequencing was by immunoSEQ multiplex PCR. This sample has roughly 520,000 clones, with over 75% found just once. Sequencing was performed on PBMCs or T cells enriched from blood (not recorded which). These receptor sequences come from a woman between 40 and 50 years old who had recovered from COVID-19.

This clone was seen once. The V gene is TRBV5-1, the J gene TRBJ1-5; 7 bases align to TRBD1. After removal of 0 bases from V and 0 bases from J, the junction contained 3 bases not matched to a gene. This CDR3 is 16 amino acids long. Germline CDR1 is SGHRS and CDR2 is YFSETQ. CDR3 in DNA: TGCGCCAGCAGCTTGGGCGGGACAGATAGCAATCAGCCCCAGCATTTT. Protein: CASSLGGTDSNQPQHF. The whole variable domain, filled in from reference TRBV5-1 and TRBJ1-5, reads KAGVTQTPRYLIKTRGQQVTLSCSPISGHRSVSWYQQTPGQGLQFLFEYFSETQRNKGNFPGRFSGRQFSNSRSEMNVSTLELGDSALYLCASSLGGTDSNQPQHFGDGTRLSIL.

This clone was detected once. The chain recombines TRBV19 with TRBJ1-3, with TRBD1 matching over 9 bases. The germline CDR1 and CDR2 sequences are LNHDA and SQIVND (reference sequence). The V gene end was trimmed by 6 bases and the J gene end by 4 bases; junction bases not matched to a gene: 7. This CDR3 spans 15 amino acids. In nucleotides, the CDR3 is TGTGCCAGTAGCCAACAGGGGGCTTTCGGAAACACCATATATTTT. Amino acids: CASSQQGAFGNTIYF.

The rearrangement links TRBV4-3 to TRBJ2-1; 9 bases fit TRBD2. This CDR3 is built from 17 residues. CDR1 is LGHNA, CDR2 YSLEER, per germline. Trimming removed 2 bases from V and 4 bases from J; junction bases left unmatched: 9. The CDR3 is CASSQHYTSGYYNEQFF. The CDR3 bases are TGCGCCAGCAGCCAACACTACACTAGCGGGTATTACAATGAGCAGTTCTTC.

A single count supports this clone. V gene TRBV6-5 combines with J gene TRBJ2-5, with unresolved D. Germline CDR1 MNHEY, CDR2 SVGAGI. The ends were cut back, 4 bases at V and 4 bases at J, with 4 bases in the middle. The CDR3 has 11 residues. The CDR3 DNA follows: TGTGCCAGCAGTTCCGGAGAGACCCAGTACTTC. It encodes CASSSGETQYF.

The V and J genes are TRBV9 and TRBJ2-5, with 8 bases identical to TRBD2. V dropped 1 base and J dropped 5; count of bases not matched to a gene: 10. CDR1 and CDR2 (germline): SGDLS, YYNGEE. The CDR3 sequence is 16 residues long. The CDR3 here is CASSVSVSGGIETQYF. The DNA for the CDR3 is TGTGCCAGCAGCGTAAGCGTGTCGGGAGGGATCGAGACCCAGTACTTC.

In its sample, this clone was seen once. The V gene is TRBV13, the J gene TRBJ1-1; 7 bases line up with TRBD1. The CDR3 runs 14 residues. V lost 5 bases and J lost 4; bases outside the gene matches: 7. In germline, CDR1 is PRHDT, CDR2 FYEKMQ (reference sequence). In nucleotides, the CDR3 is TGTGCCAGCAGCCTTGACAGGGCCAGCACTGAAGCTTTCTTT. Translation gives CASSLDRASTEAFF.

The chain links TRBV7-9 to TRBJ1-1, with a weak D call TRBD1 (6 bases). CDR1 and CDR2 from the germline V gene are SEHNR and FQNEAQ (reference sequence). V was cut by 7 bases and J by 2 bases, with 14 bases left in between. The CDR3 has 14 amino acids. The CDR3 protein is CASTEQQGNTEAFF. The CDR3 DNA sequence: TGTGCCAGCACTGAGCAACAGGGTAACACTGAAGCTTTCTTT.

The rearrangement joins TRBV4-1 to TRBJ2-3; 10 bases line up with TRBD2. Germline assignment: CDR1 MGHRA and CDR2 YSYEKL. The V and J ends lost 1 base and 2 bases, in that order; junction bases with no gene match: 3. The CDR3 covers 16 residues. The CDR3 region has the DNA TGCGCCAGCAGCCAAGTCCTAGCGGGGGCCACAGATACGCAGTATTTT. This gives the protein CASSQVLAGATDTQYF.

J is TRBJ1-1 and V is TRBV25-1; 7 nucleotides line up with TRBD1. The CDR3 has 15 residues. With 5 bases clipped from V and 5 bases from J, the junction kept 11 bases outside the gene matches. CDR1 is MGHDK and CDR2 is SYGVNS in the germline V gene. CDR3 region: CASSKQGTLITEAFF. CDR3 coding DNA: TGTGCCAGCAGTAAACAGGGGACCTTAATAACTGAAGCTTTCTTT.

The V gene is TRBV5-4, the J gene TRBJ2-1; 10 bases fit TRBD1. The V and J ends lost 1 base and 3 bases, in that order; junction bases with no gene match: 1. The CDR3 has 15 amino acids. The germline V gene encodes CDR1 SGHNT and CDR2 YYREEE (reference sequence). DNA of the CDR3: TGTGCCAGCAGCTTGAGGACAGGGGGCTACAATGAGCAGTTCTTC. This sequence encodes CASSLRTGGYNEQFF.